This note documents a single TCR beta chain sequence. Its specificity is not known. The germline gives CDR1 MNHEY, CDR2 SMNVEV (reference sequence). The CDR3 length is 17 residues. V lost 3 bases, J lost 0 bases, and 15 bases lay in between. This entry is derived from a study of OX40 agonist ivuxolimab in advanced cancers. Findings and limits, study-wide: Compared with CD4+, CD8+ T cells on average had more expanded clones.

The method was immunoSEQ multiplex PCR; TCRdb's version includes in-frame clones alone and lacks a portion of them. Of tens of thousands of clones in the sample, 65% to 85% were seen once. The genes are TRBV27 and TRBJ1-3; a weak D match, TRBD1 (5 bases). The sample was CD4+ or CD8+ T cells sorted from blood, taken in a trial of the OX40 agonist ivuxolimab. The receptor's source is an adult with an advanced solid tumor such as melanoma, head and neck, liver or kidney cancer. CDR3 nucleotide sequence: TGTGCCAGCAGTTTGGGCCAGGGTTGGGACTCTGGAAACACCATATATTTT. The encoded protein is CASSLGQGWDSGNTIYF.